The rows below give T cell receptor beta chains drawn from one sample of a study of CD8 T cells in Susac syndrome. In TCRdb, the immunoSEQ multiplex PCR reads were re-called with MiXCR into one record per CDR3 protein. The sample consists of 65,000 to 90,000 distinct CDR3 sequences, about 94% of them appearing once. What was sequenced was CD8+ T cells from PBMCs. These receptors were obtained from a human donor with multiple sclerosis. The CDR3 runs from the conserved cysteine through the conserved F or W. Each record gives: V gene, CDR3 length, J gene, D gene, clone size, CDR3 protein, CDR3 DNA. A D gene is named only where the DNA matches it firmly. Clone size appears in some rows only: once, few, many, or a class for an expanded clone.

TRBV7-2	19	TRBJ2-7	TRBD2	.	CASSLPTSGGNGSWYEQYF	TGTGCCAGCAGCCTACCGACTAGCGGGGGGAATGGTTCGTGGTACGAGCAGTACTTC
TRBV5-1	14	TRBJ2-7	.	.	CASSPTLQAAEQYF	TGCGCCAGCAGCCCGACTCTTCAAGCGGCCGAGCAGTACTTC
TRBV12-5	17	TRBJ2-4	.	.	CASGFDETGLAKNIQYF	TGTGCTAGTGGTTTCGACGAAACAGGGTTAGCCAAAAACATTCAGTACTTC
TRBV11-2	15	TRBJ2-7	.	.	CASSLETGLSYEQYF	TGTGCCAGCAGCTTAGAGACCGGACTCTCCTACGAGCAGTACTTC
TRBV7-9	16	TRBJ2-5	.	once	CASSLVGETEQETQYF	TGTGCCAGCAGCTTAGTCGGGGAGACAGAACAAGAGACCCAGTACTTC
TRBV28	14	TRBJ1-2	.	.	CASTTPGPRYGYTF	TGTGCCAGCACGACCCCAGGGCCCCGCTATGGCTACACCTTC
TRBV19	16	TRBJ1-1	.	.	CASSVSAGPINTEAFF	TGTGCCAGTAGTGTTTCTGCCGGGCCAATTAACACTGAAGCTTTCTTT
TRBV20-1	14	TRBJ2-7	.	.	CSARKRDGLYEQYF	TGCAGTGCTAGGAAAAGGGACGGCCTCTACGAGCAGTACTTC
TRBV6-5	12	TRBJ2-7	.	.	CASSGTSYEQYF	TGTGCCAGCAGTGGGACCTCCTACGAGCAGTACTTC
TRBV10-2	13	TRBJ2-5	.	once	CASSERGAETQYF	TGCGCCAGCAGTGAACGAGGGGCGGAGACCCAGTACTTC
TRBV9	14	TRBJ2-3	.	few	CASSVEGSTDTQYF	TGTGCCAGCAGCGTAGAGGGGAGCACAGATACGCAGTATTTT
TRBV12-3/TRBV12-4	13	TRBJ1-5	.	.	CASSAGTGQPQHF	TGTGCCAGCAGCGCAGGGACCGGTCAGCCCCAGCATTTT
TRBV29-1	15	TRBJ2-1	.	.	CSVEDKAGRPMEQFF	TGCAGCGTTGAAGATAAGGCAGGGCGCCCAATGGAGCAGTTCTTC
TRBV20-1	13	TRBJ1-1	.	.	CSASRDKNTEAFF	TGCAGTGCTAGCCGGGACAAGAACACTGAAGCTTTCTTT
TRBV5-4	16	TRBJ2-7	.	.	CASSSAVTGLPYEQYF	TGTGCCAGCAGCTCGGCGGTGACGGGGCTCCCCTACGAGCAGTACTTC
TRBV6-2/TRBV6-3	16	TRBJ2-3	TRBD1	.	CASTGGEGYATDTQYF	TGTGCCAGCACAGGGGGCGAGGGATATGCAACAGATACGCAGTATTTT
TRBV2	12	TRBJ1-2	.	.	CASSDSTYGYTF	TGTGCCAGCAGTGATTCAACCTATGGCTACACCTTC
TRBV6-2/TRBV6-3	13	TRBJ1-2	.	.	CASTEPQGGGYTF	TGTGCCAGCACCGAACCACAGGGAGGGGGCTACACCTTC
TRBV15	15	TRBJ2-2	.	once	CATRDKEDDTGELFF	TGTGCCACCCGCGACAAGGAGGACGACACCGGGGAGCTGTTTTTT
TRBV6-5	15	TRBJ2-1	.	.	CASSYSSGGRFEQFF	TGTGCCAGCAGTTACTCGAGTGGGGGACGATTTGAGCAGTTCTTC
TRBV27	14	TRBJ1-4	.	.	CASSFGGTSEKLFF	TGTGCCAGCAGTTTCGGGGGGACAAGCGAAAAACTGTTTTTT
TRBV18	22	TRBJ2-1	TRBD2	.	CASSPRPGAPEGAGGSYNEQFF	TGTGCCAGCTCACCACGTCCGGGAGCCCCTGAGGGAGCGGGAGGGTCCTACAATGAGCAGTTCTTC
TRBV30	15	TRBJ2-3	TRBD1	.	CACDVATGSTDTQYF	TGTGCCTGTGACGTAGCGACAGGGAGCACAGATACGCAGTATTTT
TRBV20-1	14	TRBJ1-6	TRBD1	.	CSARIGQGHSPLHF	TGCAGTGCTAGAATCGGACAGGGTCACTCACCCCTCCACTTT
TRBV6-1	10	TRBJ1-6	.	.	CASSPRGLHF	TGTGCCAGCAGCCCCCGGGGCCTCCACTTT
TRBV6-1	14	TRBJ2-7	.	.	CASSVKSRVYEQYF	TGTGCCAGCAGTGTCAAATCTAGGGTCTACGAGCAGTACTTC
TRBV9	13	TRBJ2-7	.	.	CASSVHEGKEQYF	TGTGCCAGCAGCGTGCATGAGGGAAAGGAGCAGTACTTC
TRBV5-6	16	TRBJ2-3	TRBD2	.	CASSLFEREAEDTQYF	TGTGCCAGCAGCTTGTTTGAGCGGGAGGCCGAGGATACGCAGTATTTT
TRBV5-1	14	TRBJ2-2	.	.	CASSLGAGTGELFF	TGCGCCAGCAGCCTGGGAGCAGGCACCGGGGAGCTGTTTTTT
TRBV30	13	TRBJ1-5	.	.	CAWSESGIQPQHF	TGTGCCTGGAGTGAGTCGGGCATCCAGCCCCAGCATTTT
TRBV7-9	16	TRBJ2-1	TRBD2	.	CASSSSTSGRASEQFF	TGTGCCAGCAGCTCCTCGACTAGCGGGAGGGCCAGTGAGCAGTTCTTC
TRBV6-5	15	TRBJ2-7	.	.	CASRPGQREIEWQYF	TGTGCCAGCAGGCCCGGACAGAGAGAAATCGAGTGGCAGTACTTC
TRBV27	16	TRBJ2-5	TRBD2	.	CASSLSGRDGQETQYF	TGTGCCAGCAGTTTATCGGGGAGGGATGGGCAAGAGACCCAGTACTTC
TRBV7-6	13	TRBJ1-1	.	once	CASSIRQNTEAFF	TGTGCCAGCAGCATCCGACAGAACACTGAAGCTTTCTTT
TRBV13	15	TRBJ1-2	.	.	CASSLGTHSNYGYTF	TGTGCCAGCAGCTTAGGGACCCACTCTAACTATGGCTACACCTTC
TRBV15	16	TRBJ1-5	.	.	CATSRDLAQINQPQHF	TGTGCCACCAGCAGAGATCTTGCCCAGATTAATCAGCCCCAGCATTTT
TRBV6-5	13	TRBJ1-2	.	.	CASKAGYGVGYTF	TGTGCCAGCAAGGCAGGGTATGGGGTTGGCTACACCTTC